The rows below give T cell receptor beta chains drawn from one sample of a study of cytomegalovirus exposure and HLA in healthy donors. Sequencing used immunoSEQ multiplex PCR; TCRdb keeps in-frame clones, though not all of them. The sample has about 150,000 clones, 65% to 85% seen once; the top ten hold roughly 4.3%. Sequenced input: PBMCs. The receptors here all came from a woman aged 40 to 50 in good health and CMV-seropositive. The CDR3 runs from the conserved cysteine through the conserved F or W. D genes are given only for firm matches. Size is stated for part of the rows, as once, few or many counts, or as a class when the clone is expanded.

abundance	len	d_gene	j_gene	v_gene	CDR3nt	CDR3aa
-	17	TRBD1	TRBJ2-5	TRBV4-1	TGCGCCAGCAGCCAAGATATGGGGGGCAGGGGGCGAGAGACCCAGTACTTC	CASSQDMGGRGRETQYF
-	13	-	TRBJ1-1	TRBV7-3	TGTGCCAGCAGCTCACAGGCGAGCACTGAAGCTTTCTTT	CASSSQASTEAFF
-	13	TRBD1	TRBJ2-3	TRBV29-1	TGCAGCGTTGACGGGACAGGAGCAGATACGCAGTATTTT	CSVDGTGADTQYF
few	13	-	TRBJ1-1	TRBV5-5	TGTGCCAGCAGCTCTCCTCCGGACAGTGAAGCTTTCTTT	CASSSPPDSEAFF
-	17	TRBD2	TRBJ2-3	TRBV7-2	TGTGCCAGCAGGAGACGATCGGTAGCGGGGGGCAGAGATACGCAGTATTTT	CASRRRSVAGGRDTQYF
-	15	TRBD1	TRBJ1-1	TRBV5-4	TGTGCCAGCAGACCAGGGACAGGGGGGAACACTGAAGCTTTCTTT	CASRPGTGGNTEAFF
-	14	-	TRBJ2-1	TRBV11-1	TGTGCCACCCAATCCCCACTAGTGTACAATGAGCAGTTCTTC	CATQSPLVYNEQFF
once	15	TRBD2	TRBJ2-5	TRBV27	TGTGCCAGCAGTCGCCTAGCGGGAGGCCAAGAGACCCAGTACTTC	CASSRLAGGQETQYF
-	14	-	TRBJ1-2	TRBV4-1	TGCGCCAGCAGCCTCCCCGTAATGAGGATTGGCTACACCTTC	CASSLPVMRIGYTF
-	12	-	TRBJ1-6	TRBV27	TGTGCTTCCGGGGACTATAATTCACCCCTCCACTTT	CASGDYNSPLHF
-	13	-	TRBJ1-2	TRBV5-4	TGTGCCAGCAGCTTGGGATACGGGGATGGCTACACCTTC	CASSLGYGDGYTF
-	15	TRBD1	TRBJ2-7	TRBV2	TGTGCCAGCAGTTCTGACAGGGCTACTTCCTGGGAGCAGTACTTC	CASSSDRATSWEQYF
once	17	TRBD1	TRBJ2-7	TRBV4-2	TGTGCCAGCAGGCAGACAGGGAACCCAAAACTTTCCTACGAGCAGTACTTC	CASRQTGNPKLSYEQYF
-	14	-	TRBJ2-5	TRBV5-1	TGCGCCAGCAGCTTGGAACAGACGGAAGAGACCCAGTACTTC	CASSLEQTEETQYF
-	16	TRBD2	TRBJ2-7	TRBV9	TGTGCCAGCAGCGTCCGGAGCGGGGTAAGCTCCTACGAGCAGTACTTC	CASSVRSGVSSYEQYF
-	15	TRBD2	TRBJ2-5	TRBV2	TGTGCCAGCAGTGAGACTAGCGGGGGGGTGGAGACCCAGTACTTC	CASSETSGGVETQYF
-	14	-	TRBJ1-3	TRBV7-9	TGTGCCAGCAGCCCCCGCGAGGCTGGAAACACCATATATTTT	CASSPREAGNTIYF
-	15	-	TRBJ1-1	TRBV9	TGTGCCAGCAGCGTGATCGGAACAGGGATAACTGAAGCTTTCTTT	CASSVIGTGITEAFF
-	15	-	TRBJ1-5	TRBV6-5	TGTGCCAGCACTCCCCCTGGAGGCAGCAATCAGCCCCAGCATTTT	CASTPPGGSNQPQHF
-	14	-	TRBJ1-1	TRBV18	TGTGCCAGCTCACAAGGACAGTTGAACACTGAAGCTTTCTTT	CASSQGQLNTEAFF
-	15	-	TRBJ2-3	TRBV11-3	TGTGCCAGCAGCCTTAGCTGGAGGACGACAGATACGCAGTATTTT	CASSLSWRTTDTQYF
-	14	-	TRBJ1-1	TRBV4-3	TGCGCCAGCAGCCAACAGGGGTTGAACACTGAAGCTTTCTTT	CASSQQGLNTEAFF
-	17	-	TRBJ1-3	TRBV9	TGTGCCAGCAGCGCTATAGCCGCGGCTAGCTCTGGAAACACCATATATTTT	CASSAIAAASSGNTIYF
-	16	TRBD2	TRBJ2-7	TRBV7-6	TGTGCCAGCAGCCCTGCCCTAGCGGGGGGTGCCTTTGAGCAGTACTTC	CASSPALAGGAFEQYF
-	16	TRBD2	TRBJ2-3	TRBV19	TGTGCCAGTAGTATAGGGTCTAGCGGAAGCACAGATACGCAGTATTTT	CASSIGSSGSTDTQYF
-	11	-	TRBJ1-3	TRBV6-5	TGTGCCAGCAAGCGGCGGGACACCATATATTTT	CASKRRDTIYF
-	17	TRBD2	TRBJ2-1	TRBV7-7	TGTGCCAGCAGCACCCGACCCGGACTAGCGGGAGGGGCTGAGCAGTTCTTC	CASSTRPGLAGGAEQFF
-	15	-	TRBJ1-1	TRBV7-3	TGTGCCAGCAGTACCACTTCGGGGGTCGGCACTGAAGCTTTCTTT	CASSTTSGVGTEAFF
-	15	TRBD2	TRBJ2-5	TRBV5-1	TGCGCCAGCAGGGCGACTAGCGGACTCCAAGAGACCCAGTACTTC	CASRATSGLQETQYF
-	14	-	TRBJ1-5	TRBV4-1	TGCGCCAGCAGCCAACTAGGTATAGGTCAGCCCCAGCATTTT	CASSQLGIGQPQHF
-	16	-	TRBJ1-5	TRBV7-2	TGTGCCAGCAGCTTGTCGGCGGGCTTTAGCAATCAGCCCCAGCATTTT	CASSLSAGFSNQPQHF
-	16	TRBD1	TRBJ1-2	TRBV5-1	TGCGCCAGCAGCTTGGGGGACAGCGTTCCCGTCTATGGCTACACCTTC	CASSLGDSVPVYGYTF
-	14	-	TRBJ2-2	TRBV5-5	TGTGCCAGCAGCACTGTCACGGGGTCCGGGGAGCTGTTTTTT	CASSTVTGSGELFF
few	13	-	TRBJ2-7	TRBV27	TGTGCCAGCAGTTTGGGCAGTTACTACGAGCAGTACTTC	CASSLGSYYEQYF
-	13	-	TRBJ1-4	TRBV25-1	TGTGCCAGCAGTGGATTCGGGGGTGAAAAACTGTTTTTT	CASSGFGGEKLFF
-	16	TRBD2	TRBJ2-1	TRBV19	TGTGCCAGTAGTCAAACCCGGGCTAGCGGGTACAATGAGCAGTTCTTC	CASSQTRASGYNEQFF
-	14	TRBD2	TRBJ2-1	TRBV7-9	TGTGCCAGCAGCCCCCTGAGACTAGCGGGAGAGCAGTTCTTC	CASSPLRLAGEQFF
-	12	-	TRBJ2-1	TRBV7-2	TGTGCCAGCAGATCGAGGTCAGTTGAGCAGTTCTTC	CASRSRSVEQFF
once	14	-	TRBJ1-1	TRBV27	TGTGCCAGCAGTTTCGGGGGTCTAGGGACTGAAGCTTTCTTT	CASSFGGLGTEAFF
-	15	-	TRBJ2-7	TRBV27	TGTGCCAGCAGCAACGGCAAGGGGGTTGGCTACGAGCAGTACTTC	CASSNGKGVGYEQYF